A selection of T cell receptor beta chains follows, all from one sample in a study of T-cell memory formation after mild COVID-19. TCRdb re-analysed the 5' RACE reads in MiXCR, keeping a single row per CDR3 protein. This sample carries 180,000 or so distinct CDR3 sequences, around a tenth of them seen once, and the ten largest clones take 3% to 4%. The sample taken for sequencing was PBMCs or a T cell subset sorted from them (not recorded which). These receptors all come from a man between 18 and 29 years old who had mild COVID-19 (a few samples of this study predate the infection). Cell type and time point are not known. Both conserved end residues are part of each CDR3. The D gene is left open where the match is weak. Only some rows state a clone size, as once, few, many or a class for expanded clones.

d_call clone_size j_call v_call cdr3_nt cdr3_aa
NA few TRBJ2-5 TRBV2 TGTGCCAGCGGAGGAGGAGCGGTCGAGACCCAGTACTTC CASGGGAVETQYF
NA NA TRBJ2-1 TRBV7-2 TGTGCCAGCAGCTCACAACAGGGATACAATGAGCAGTTCTTC CASSSQQGYNEQFF
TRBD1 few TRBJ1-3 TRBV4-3 TGCGCCAGCAGCCAAGCCCCGGGAGGGGGCGGCTCTGGAAACACCATATATTTT CASSQAPGGGGSGNTIYF
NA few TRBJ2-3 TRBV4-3 TGCGCCAGCGGGCCGCGAGGACAAGACACAGATACGCAGTATTTT CASGPRGQDTDTQYF
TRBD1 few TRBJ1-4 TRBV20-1 TGCAGTGCTAGACACAGGGGTACTAATGAAAAACTGTTTTTT CSARHRGTNEKLFF
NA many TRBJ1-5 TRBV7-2 TGTGCCAGCAGCCCTTCTACGATCCATAGCAATCAGCCCCAGCATTTT CASSPSTIHSNQPQHF
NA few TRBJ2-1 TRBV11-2 TGTGCCAGCAGCTTTCCATTGGGGCCTCCGAACAATGAGCAGTTCTTC CASSFPLGPPNNEQFF
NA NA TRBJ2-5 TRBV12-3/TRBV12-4 TGTGCCAGCAGTCCACCGATGGGGTTCGCCCAAGAGACCCAGTACTTC CASSPPMGFAQETQYF
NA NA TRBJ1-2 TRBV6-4 TGTGCCAGCAGTGACACGGTGTCTTCCCCGGATGGCTACACCTTC CASSDTVSSPDGYTF
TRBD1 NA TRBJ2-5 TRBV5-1 TGCGCCAGCACACGGGACAGGGGAGTTCAGACCCAGTACTTC CASTRDRGVQTQYF
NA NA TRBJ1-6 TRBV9 TGTGCCAGCAGCGTAGCAGGGGAAAATTCACCCCTCCACTTT CASSVAGENSPLHF
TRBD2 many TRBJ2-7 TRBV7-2 TGTGCCAGCAGCTTACAGCGGGGTTACGAGCAGTACTTC CASSLQRGYEQYF
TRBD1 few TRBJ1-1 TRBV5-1 TGCGCCAGCAGCTGGGACAGCGTGAACACTGAAGCTTTCTTT CASSWDSVNTEAFF
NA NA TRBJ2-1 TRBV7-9 TGTGCCAGCAGCTTAGCGAGGGCCCATGAGCAGTTCTTC CASSLARAHEQFF
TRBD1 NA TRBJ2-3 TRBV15 TGTGCCACCAGCAGAGATAGAGGGGCAGGGGGCGCTGGGCATACGCAGTATTTT CATSRDRGAGGAGHTQYF
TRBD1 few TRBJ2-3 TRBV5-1 TGCGCCAGCAGCTTGGGGTTTCTAGGACAGGACACAGATACGCAGTATTTT CASSLGFLGQDTDTQYF
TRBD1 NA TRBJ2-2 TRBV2 TGTGCCAGCAGTGTGTCAGGGGGTGCCTCTAGCGGGGAGCTGTTTTTT CASSVSGGASSGELFF
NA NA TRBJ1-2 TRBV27 TGTGCCAGCAGACCATACAGGGAAGGCGGCTACACCTTC CASRPYREGGYTF
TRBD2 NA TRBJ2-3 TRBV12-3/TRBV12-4 TGTGCCAGCAGTCTAGCGGGGGGAATAGATACGCAGTATTTT CASSLAGGIDTQYF
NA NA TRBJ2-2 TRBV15 TGTGCCACCAGCCAAGGGGTTTCGAACACCGGGGAGCTGTTTTTT CATSQGVSNTGELFF
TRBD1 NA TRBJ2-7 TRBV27 TGTGCCAGCGGGAAGGGTGCCGGGACAGGGTCCTACGAGCAGTACTTC CASGKGAGTGSYEQYF
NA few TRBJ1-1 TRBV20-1 TGCAGTGCCCAGTCGGACAAGTACACTGAAGCTTTCTTT CSAQSDKYTEAFF
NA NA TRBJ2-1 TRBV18 TGTGCCAGCTCACCACCCCTCAATGAGCAGTTCTTC CASSPPLNEQFF
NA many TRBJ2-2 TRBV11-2 TGTGCCAGCAGCTTAGCCGGGACCACAACCGGGGAGCTGTTTTTT CASSLAGTTTGELFF
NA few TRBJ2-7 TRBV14 TGTGCCAGCAGCCAAGTGAGGCGCGAGCAGTACTTC CASSQVRREQYF
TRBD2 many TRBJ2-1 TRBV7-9 TGTGCCAGCCCCGGGGGGGTCTCCTACAATGAGCAGTTCTTC CASPGGVSYNEQFF
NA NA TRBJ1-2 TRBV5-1 TGCGCCAGCAGCAGGGAGCGTGGCGGCTATGGCTACACCTTC CASSRERGGYGYTF
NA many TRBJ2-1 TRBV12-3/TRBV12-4 TGTGCCAGCAGTTTACAGGGCGAGCAGTTCTTC CASSLQGEQFF
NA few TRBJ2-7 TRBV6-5 TGTGCCAGCACCAAAACAGACCGCCGAAGCTACGAGCAGTACTTC CASTKTDRRSYEQYF
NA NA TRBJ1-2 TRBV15 TGTGCCACCAGCAGAGATGAGGGGACGAGGACCTTC CATSRDEGTRTF
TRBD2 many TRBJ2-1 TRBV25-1 TGTGCCAGTCGGCTAGCGGGGGGCAATGAGCAGTTCTTC CASRLAGGNEQFF
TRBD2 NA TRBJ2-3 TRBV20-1 TGCAGTGCTAGGAGCGGGGGCACAGATACGCAGTATTTT CSARSGGTDTQYF
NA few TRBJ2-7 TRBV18 TGTGCCAGCTCACCACCCGTGGGCAGGGCGAGCGAGCAGTACTTC CASSPPVGRASEQYF
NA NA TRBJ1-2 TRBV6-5 TGTGCCAGCCTACTCATGACAGGCTTTAACTATGGCTACACCTTC CASLLMTGFNYGYTF
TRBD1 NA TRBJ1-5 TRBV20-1 TGCAGTGCTAGAGAGTGGGACAGGGGGCGCGATCAGCCCCAGCATTTT CSAREWDRGRDQPQHF
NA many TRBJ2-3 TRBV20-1 TGCAGTGCTCCTCTCGCGGGCCGTAGCACAGATACGCAGTATTTT CSAPLAGRSTDTQYF
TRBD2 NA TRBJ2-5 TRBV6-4 TGTGCCAGCAGTGACTCCCTAGCGGGGGAGACCCAGTACTTC CASSDSLAGETQYF
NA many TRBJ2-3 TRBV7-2 TGTGCCAGCAGCCCCTACACCACAGATACGCAGTATTTT CASSPYTTDTQYF
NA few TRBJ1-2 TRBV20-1 TGCAGTGCTAAAGACATCACATATGGCTACACCTTC CSAKDITYGYTF
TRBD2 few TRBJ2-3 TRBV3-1 TGTGCCAGCAGCCTTCGACTAGCGGGGGGAGGCACAGATACGCAGTATTTT CASSLRLAGGGTDTQYF
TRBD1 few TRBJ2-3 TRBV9 TGTGCCAGCAGCAACGGACAGGGCGCAGATACGCAGTATTTT CASSNGQGADTQYF
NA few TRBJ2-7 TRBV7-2 TGTGCCAGCAGCCGTGACCGATCGAAGGTCTCCTACGAGCAGTACTTC CASSRDRSKVSYEQYF
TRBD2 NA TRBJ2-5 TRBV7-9 TGTGCCAGCAGCTTATCTGGCGGGGGGCCAAGCGAGACCCAGTACTTC CASSLSGGGPSETQYF
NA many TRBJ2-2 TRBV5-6 TGTGCCAGCAGCTCAGAGAAACAGGGCGCCGGGGAGCTGTTTTTT CASSSEKQGAGELFF
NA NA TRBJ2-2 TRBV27 TGTGCCAGCCGCCTGGGCACCGGGGAGCTGTTTTTT CASRLGTGELFF
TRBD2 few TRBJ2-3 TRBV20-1 TGCAGTGCGCCGCCAGCGGGGGGGCGGGATACGCAGTATTTT CSAPPAGGRDTQYF
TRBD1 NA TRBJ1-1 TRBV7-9 TGTGCCAGCAGGAAGGGACAGGGCACTGAAGCTTTCTTT CASRKGQGTEAFF
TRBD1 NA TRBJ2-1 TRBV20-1 TGCAGTGCTCACGACCCCGGGACAGCGTACAATGAGCAGTTCTTC CSAHDPGTAYNEQFF
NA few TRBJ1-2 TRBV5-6 TGTGCCAGCAGCTTGGTAACGGGTCTTTTTAACTATGGCTACACCTTC CASSLVTGLFNYGYTF